The 14 T cell receptor beta chains listed next were all sequenced from one sample in a study of T cell changes during pregnancy in multiple sclerosis. Some clones are missing from TCRdb's copy, which holds only in-frame ones; the method was immunoSEQ multiplex PCR. The data contain roughly 45,000 clones, about 88% of them singletons. Here the sequenced sample was CD4+ T cells from peripheral blood mononuclear cells, taken in the second trimester of pregnancy. These receptors were collected from a female donor with multiple sclerosis, enrolled in a pregnancy study.

The chain combines TRBV10-3 with TRBJ2-7; 9 bases agree with TRBD2. The CDR3 covers 17 residues. CDR1 and CDR2 (germline): ENHRY, SYGVKD. J gave up 6 bases and V 0 bases, and 12 bases lay outside the gene matches. CDR3 in amino acids: CAISESSGLAGTSEQYF. DNA of the CDR3: TGTGCCATCAGTGAGTCGTCCGGGCTAGCGGGAACTTCCGAGCAGTACTTC.

This rearrangement joins TRBV10-3 to TRBJ2-1; 10 bases line up with TRBD2. Germline V gene lookup returns CDR1 ENHRY and CDR2 SYGVKD. Germline trimming cut 6 bases from V and 6 bases from J; bases unmatched to any gene: 5. The CDR3 totals 14 residues. For the CDR3, the DNA is TGTGCCATCAGCTCTAGCGGGAGCCCCAATGAGCAGTTCTTC. This codes for CAISSSGSPNEQFF.

This clone came up once. CDR3: CASSPSVSGRAGEQFF. The CDR3 nucleotides are TGTGCCAGCAGCCCCAGTGTTAGCGGGAGGGCCGGAGAGCAGTTCTTC. This chain uses TRBV9 with TRBJ2-1, with 11 bases lining up with TRBD2. With 4 bases clipped from V and 10 bases from J, the junction kept 13 bases outside the gene matches. CDR3 length equals 16 residues. Germline lookup yields CDR1 SGDLS and CDR2 YYNGEE.

The CDR3 sequence is CASSSGVLTGELFF. CDR3 in DNA: TGTGCCAGCTCCTCGGGAGTTCTCACCGGGGAGCTGTTTTTT. V gene TRBV18 combines with J gene TRBJ2-2, with D perhaps matching TRBD2 (6 bases). Germline CDR1 and CDR2: KGHSH and LQKENI. This CDR3 is built from 14 residues. Deletions cut 6 bases from V and 4 bases from J, with 12 bases between. Variable domain in full (rest from reference TRBV18 and TRBJ2-2): NAGVMQNPRHLVRRRGQEARLRCSPMKGHSHVYWYRQLPEEGLKFMVYLQKENIIDESGMPKERFSAEFPKEGPSILRIQQVVRGDSAAYFCASSSGVLTGELFFGEGSRLTVL.

This sequence joins TRBV5-1 and TRBJ2-5; TRBD1 aligns across 7 bases. The CDR3 extends over 15 amino acids. V shed 4 bases, J shed 4 bases, and the junction held 10 bases outside the gene matches. Germline loops: CDR1 SGHRS, CDR2 YFSETQ. The CDR3 sequence: CASSNRDSPGETQYF. The CDR3 coding sequence is TGCGCCAGCAGCAATAGGGACAGTCCGGGAGAGACCCAGTACTTC.

The J gene is TRBJ2-2, the V gene TRBV27; 14 nucleotides line up with TRBD2. The J segment lost 5 bases and the V segment lost 5 bases, leaving 7 bases of the junction unmatched. This CDR3 is 17 amino acids long. Germline lookup yields CDR1 MNHEY and CDR2 SMNVEV (reference sequence). DNA for the CDR3: TGTGCCAGCAGTCCGACTAGCGGGAGGGAGTTGACCGGGGAGCTGTTTTTT. Protein product: CASSPTSGRELTGELFF.

The chain recombines TRBV14 with TRBJ2-7; 15 bases match TRBD2. The CDR3 loop spans 19 amino acids. J lost 4 bases, V lost 0 bases, and 10 bases had no gene match. CDR1 SGHDN and CDR2 FVKESK come from the germline V gene. In DNA form, the CDR3 reads TGTGCCAGCAGCCAAGATAAGGGGACTAGCGGGAGGTTCGCGTACGAGCAGTACTTC. Translation: CASSQDKGTSGRFAYEQYF.

For the CDR3, the DNA is TGTGCCAGCAGCGGGGGACTAGCCGGCAATGAGCAGTTCTTC. Translated, it gives CASSGGLAGNEQFF. This rearrangement joins TRBV11-3 to TRBJ2-1; the match to TRBD2 covers 9 bases. After removal of 5 bases from V and 6 bases from J, the junction contained 5 bases not matched to a gene. Germline CDR1 reads SGHNT; CDR2 reads YENEEA. There are 14 residues in the CDR3.

The rearrangement links TRBV19 to TRBJ2-3, with 8 bases lining up with TRBD2. Germline V gene lookup returns CDR1 LNHDA and CDR2 SQIVND (reference sequence). The CDR3 sequence is 15 residues long. The V segment lost 6 bases and the J segment 0 bases; nucleotides outside the gene matches: 5. CDR3 coding DNA: TGTGCCAGTAGCCAACTAGCGGTCAGCACAGATACGCAGTATTTT. Its protein is CASSQLAVSTDTQYF.

J is TRBJ2-1 and V is TRBV6-5; TRBD2 matches 13 bases. This CDR3 has 15 residues. Germline V gene lookup returns CDR1 MNHEY and CDR2 SVGAGI. The V gene end was trimmed by 6 bases and the J gene end by 5 bases; junction bases not matched to a gene: 4. CDR3 sequence (DNA): TGTGCCAGCAGCCCGGGACTAGCGGGAAACAATGAGCAGTTCTTC. Encoded protein: CASSPGLAGNNEQFF.

The chain joins TRBV4-3 to TRBJ2-3, with D perhaps matching TRBD2 (6 bases). From germline, CDR1 is LGHNA and CDR2 YSLEER. V was trimmed by 0 bases and J by 1 base, leaving 8 bases between them. CDR3 length: 15 amino acids. CDR3 amino acids: CASSQDGGCTDTQYF. In DNA, the CDR3 is TGCGCCAGCAGCCAAGACGGGGGATGCACAGATACGCAGTATTTT.

The V call is TRBV5-4, the J call TRBJ1-2, with 8 bases aligning to TRBD1. The J segment lost 6 bases and the V segment lost 0 bases, leaving 1 base of the junction unmatched. The CDR3 is made up of 13 amino acids. CDR1 SGHNT and CDR2 YYREEE come from the germline V gene (reference sequence). The CDR3 loop is CASSLADRDGYTF. As DNA, the CDR3 is TGTGCCAGCAGCTTGGCGGACAGGGATGGCTACACCTTC. The full variable domain, with the rest looked up from reference TRBV5-4 and TRBJ1-2, is ETGVTQSPTHLIKTRGQQVTLRCSSQSGHNTVSWYQQALGQGPQFIFQYYREEENGRGNFPPRFSGLQFPNYSSELNVNALELDDSALYLCASSLADRDGYTFGSGTRLTVV.

J is TRBJ2-2 and V is TRBV4-2, with a tentative D call TRBD2 (6 bases). Germline V gene data show CDR1 as LGHNA and CDR2 as YNFKEQ. Trimming took 0 bases from V and 6 from J, leaving 11 bases between them. The CDR3 loop spans 15 amino acids. The CDR3: CASSQDPGASGELFF. The CDR3 coding sequence is TGTGCCAGCAGCCAAGATCCGGGAGCATCCGGGGAGCTGTTTTTT.

This sequence joins TRBV6-6 and TRBJ2-6; D uncertain. This CDR3 contains 14 residues. V lost 4 bases, J lost 0 bases, and 4 bases lay in between. From germline, CDR1 is MNHNY and CDR2 SVGAGI (reference sequence). CDR3 sequence: CASSSYSGANVLTF. As DNA, the CDR3 is TGTGCCAGCAGTTCGTACTCTGGGGCCAACGTCCTGACTTTC.